Sequencing of this T cell receptor beta chain was carried out in a study of OX40 agonist ivuxolimab in advanced cancers. Study background: Administration of intravenous ivuxolimab to patients occurred every 2 weeks at 0.01 to 10 mg/kg. Overall study findings and caveats: CD4+ and CD8+ blood T cells expanded clonally by week 6 at 0.1 to 3.0 mg/kg. Expanded peripheral T cell antigen specificity was not determined. Compared with others, partial responders at 0.1-3.0 mg/kg displayed clonal expansion among the lowest.

Notes on this clone: Its antigen is as yet unknown.

CDR1 and CDR2 from the germline V gene are GTSNPN and SVGIG (reference sequence). This CDR3 spans 16 amino acids. The V end was cut by 0 bases, the J end by 0 bases, with 11 bases between. The data were produced by immunoSEQ multiplex PCR, yet TCRdb's version contains in-frame clones alone and is incomplete. In the table there are some 86,000 clones, about 83% of which are singletons. J is TRBJ1-4 and V is TRBV30; D might be TRBD1 (5 bases). The sequencing here drew on CD4+ or CD8+ T cells sorted from blood, taken in a trial of the OX40 agonist ivuxolimab. The TCR sequence derives from an adult with an advanced solid tumor such as melanoma, head and neck, liver or kidney cancer. The CDR3 loop is CAWSVQGTATNEKLFF. As DNA, the CDR3 is TGTGCCTGGAGTGTACAAGGGACTGCAACTAATGAAAAACTGTTTTTT.